This T cell receptor (beta chain) is drawn from a study of blood T cell repertoires in COVID-19. Study-wide context: Whether acute or convalescent, the COVID-19 samples came from the United States, Italy and Spain.

Germline-derived CDR1 and CDR2 are DFQATT and SNEGSKA (reference sequence). The CDR3 covers 15 residues. The J segment lost 2 bases and the V segment lost 3 bases, leaving 8 bases of the junction unmatched. Some clones are missing from TCRdb's copy, which holds only in-frame ones; the method was immunoSEQ multiplex PCR. The sample consists of some 130,000 clones, around 80% of them appearing once. Specimen: peripheral blood. The V gene is TRBV20-1, the J gene TRBJ2-3, with 7 bases aligning to TRBD1. This clonotype originated in a man in his sixties or seventies with acute or convalescent COVID-19. Written as DNA, the CDR3 is TGCAGTGCTAGTCAGACAGGGCGCTACACAGATACGCAGTATTTT. Translation gives CSASQTGRYTDTQYF.